This record covers a single TCR beta chain. Roughly 10 milliliters of peripheral blood were drawn from each donor. Each sample gave at least 6.5 million isolated PBMCs. The data derive from a study of blood T cells in healthy people across ages. V was clipped by 7 bases and J by 4 bases, with 16 bases between them. This CDR3 has 14 residues. The use of a sample-barcoded 5' primer and a J-beta primer mix characterized a second PCR of 7 to 11 cycles. A template-switch adaptor that had 12 random nucleotides put a tag on each cDNA molecule. No fewer than 3 million CDR3-containing paired-end reads came from each sample. TCRdb fed the 5' RACE reads into MiXCR, producing one record per CDR3 protein. The sample lists approximately 1,700,000 distinct CDR3 sequences; approximately 40% were seen once.

Sequencing was carried out using blood. This clonotype was obtained from a human donor in good health. This rearrangement joins TRBV12-3 or TRBV12-4 to TRBJ2-5; possibly TRBD1 or TRBD2 for D (5 bases each). The CDR3 coding sequence is TGTGCCAGCAATCAACCGGGGCGCGTAGAGACCCAGTACTTC. Amino acid sequence: CASNQPGRVETQYF.